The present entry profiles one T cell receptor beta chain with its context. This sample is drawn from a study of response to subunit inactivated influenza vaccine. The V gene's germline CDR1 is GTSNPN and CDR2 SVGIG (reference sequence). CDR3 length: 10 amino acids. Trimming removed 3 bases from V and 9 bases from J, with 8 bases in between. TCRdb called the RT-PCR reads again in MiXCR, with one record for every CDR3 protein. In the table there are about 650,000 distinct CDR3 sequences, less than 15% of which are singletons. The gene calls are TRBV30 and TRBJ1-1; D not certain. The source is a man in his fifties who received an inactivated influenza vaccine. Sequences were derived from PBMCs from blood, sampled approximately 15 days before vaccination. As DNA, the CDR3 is TGTGCCTGGAGAGAGTCGAAAGCTTTCTTT. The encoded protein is CAWRESKAFF.